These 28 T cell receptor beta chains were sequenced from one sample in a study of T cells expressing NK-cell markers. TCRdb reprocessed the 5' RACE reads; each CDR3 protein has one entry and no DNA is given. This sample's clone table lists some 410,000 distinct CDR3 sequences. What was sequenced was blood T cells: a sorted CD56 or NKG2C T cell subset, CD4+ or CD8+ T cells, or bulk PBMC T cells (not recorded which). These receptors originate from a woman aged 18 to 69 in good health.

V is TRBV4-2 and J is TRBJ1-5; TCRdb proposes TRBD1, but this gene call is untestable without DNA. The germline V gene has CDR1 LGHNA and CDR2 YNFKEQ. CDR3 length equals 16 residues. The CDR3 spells CASSQDTGGEHQPQHF.

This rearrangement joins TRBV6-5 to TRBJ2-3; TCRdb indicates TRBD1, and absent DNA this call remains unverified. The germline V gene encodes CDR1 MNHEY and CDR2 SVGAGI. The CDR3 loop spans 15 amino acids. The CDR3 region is CASSYLQGGTDTQYF.

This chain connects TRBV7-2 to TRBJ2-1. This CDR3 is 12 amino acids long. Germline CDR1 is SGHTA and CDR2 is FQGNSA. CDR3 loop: CASCWAGDEQFF.

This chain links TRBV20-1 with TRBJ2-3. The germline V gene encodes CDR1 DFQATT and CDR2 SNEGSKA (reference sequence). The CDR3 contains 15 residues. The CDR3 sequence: CSASEGLLSADTQYF.

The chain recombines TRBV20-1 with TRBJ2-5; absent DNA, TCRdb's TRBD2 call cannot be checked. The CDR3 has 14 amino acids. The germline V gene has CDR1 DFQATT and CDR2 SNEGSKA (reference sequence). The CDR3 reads CSARVPSGGETQYF.

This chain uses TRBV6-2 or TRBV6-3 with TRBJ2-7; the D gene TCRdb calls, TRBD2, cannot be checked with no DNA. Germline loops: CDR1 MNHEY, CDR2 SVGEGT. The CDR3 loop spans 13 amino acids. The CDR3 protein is CASRITAIPEQYF.

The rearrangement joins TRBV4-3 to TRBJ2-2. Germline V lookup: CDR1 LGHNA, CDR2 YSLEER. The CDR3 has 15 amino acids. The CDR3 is CASSQGYSVSRELFF.

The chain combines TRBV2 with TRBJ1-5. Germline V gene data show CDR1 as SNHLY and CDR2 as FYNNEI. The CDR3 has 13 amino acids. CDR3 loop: CASSEGLRMPQHF.

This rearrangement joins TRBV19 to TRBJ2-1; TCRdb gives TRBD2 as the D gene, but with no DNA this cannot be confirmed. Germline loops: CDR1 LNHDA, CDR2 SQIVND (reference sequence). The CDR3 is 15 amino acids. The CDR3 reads CASSIGLAVYNEQFF. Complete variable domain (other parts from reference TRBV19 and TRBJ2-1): DGGITQSPKYLFRKEGQNVTLSCEQNLNHDAMYWYRQDPGQGLRLIYYSQIVNDFQKGDIAEGYSVSREKKESFPLTVTSAQKNPTAFYLCASSIGLAVYNEQFFGPGTRLTVL.

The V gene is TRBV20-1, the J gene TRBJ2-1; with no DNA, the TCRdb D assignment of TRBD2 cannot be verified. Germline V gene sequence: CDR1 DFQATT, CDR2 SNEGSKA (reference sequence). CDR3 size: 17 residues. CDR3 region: CSARGTSGLSSYNEQFF.

Here the CDR3 reads CSVYPTGAVPSGTTSDTQYF. V gene TRBV29-1 combines with J gene TRBJ2-3; TCRdb selects TRBD1, and the lack of DNA leaves this call unchecked. The V gene's germline CDR1 is SQVTM and CDR2 ANQGSEA. The CDR3 has 20 amino acids.

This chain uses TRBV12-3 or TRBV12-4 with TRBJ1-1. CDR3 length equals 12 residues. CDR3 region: CASSPRDTEAFF.

The CDR3 sequence: CSVESRGSYNEQFF. The gene calls are TRBV29-1 and TRBJ2-1. CDR1 and CDR2 from the germline V gene are SQVTM and ANQGSEA. The CDR3 consists of 14 residues.

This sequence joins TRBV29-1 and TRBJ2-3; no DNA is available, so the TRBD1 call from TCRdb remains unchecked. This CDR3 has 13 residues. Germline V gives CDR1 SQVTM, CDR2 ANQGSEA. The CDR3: CSAWTGFQDTQYF.

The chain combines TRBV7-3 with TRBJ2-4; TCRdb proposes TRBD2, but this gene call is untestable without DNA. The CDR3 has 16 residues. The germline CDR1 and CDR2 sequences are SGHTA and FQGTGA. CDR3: CASSPTPAGGKNIQYF.

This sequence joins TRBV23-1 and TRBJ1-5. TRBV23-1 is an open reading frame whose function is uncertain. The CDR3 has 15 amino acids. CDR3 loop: CASSPTVVSNQPQHF.

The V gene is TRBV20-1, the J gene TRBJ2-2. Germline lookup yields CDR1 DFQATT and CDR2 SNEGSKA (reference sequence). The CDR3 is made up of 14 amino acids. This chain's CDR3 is CSASGQPGTGELFF.

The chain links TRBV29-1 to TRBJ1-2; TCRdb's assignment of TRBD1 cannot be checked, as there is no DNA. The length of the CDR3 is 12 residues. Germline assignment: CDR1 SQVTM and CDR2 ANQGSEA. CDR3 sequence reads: CSVEAAGGGYTF.

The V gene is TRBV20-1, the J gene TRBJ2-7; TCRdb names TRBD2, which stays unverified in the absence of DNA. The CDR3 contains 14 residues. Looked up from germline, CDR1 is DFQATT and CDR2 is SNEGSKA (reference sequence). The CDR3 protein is CSALIAGSSYEQYF.

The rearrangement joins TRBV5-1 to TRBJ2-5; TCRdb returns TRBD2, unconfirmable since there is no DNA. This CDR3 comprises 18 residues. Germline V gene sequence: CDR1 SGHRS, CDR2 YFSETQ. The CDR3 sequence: CASSSTSGRPRDQETQYF. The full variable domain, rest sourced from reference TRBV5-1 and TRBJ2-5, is KAGVTQTPRYLIKTRGQQVTLSCSPISGHRSVSWYQQTPGQGLQFLFEYFSETQRNKGNFPGRFSGRQFSNSRSEMNVSTLELGDSALYLCASSSTSGRPRDQETQYFGPGTRLLVL.

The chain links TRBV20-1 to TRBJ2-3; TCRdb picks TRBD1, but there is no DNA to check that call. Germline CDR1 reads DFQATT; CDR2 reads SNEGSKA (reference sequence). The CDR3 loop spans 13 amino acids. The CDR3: CSRQGALTDTQYF.

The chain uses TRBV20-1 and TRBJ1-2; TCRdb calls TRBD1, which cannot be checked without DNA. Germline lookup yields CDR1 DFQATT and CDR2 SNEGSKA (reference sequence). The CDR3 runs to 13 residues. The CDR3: CSAREVTGYGYTF.

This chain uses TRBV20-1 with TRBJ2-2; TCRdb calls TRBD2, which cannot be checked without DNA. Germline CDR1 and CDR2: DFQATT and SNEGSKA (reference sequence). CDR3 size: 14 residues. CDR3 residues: CSATLAGDTGELFF.

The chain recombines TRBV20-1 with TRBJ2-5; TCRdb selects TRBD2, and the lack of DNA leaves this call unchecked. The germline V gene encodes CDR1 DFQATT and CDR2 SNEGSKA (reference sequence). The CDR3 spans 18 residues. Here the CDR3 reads CSARPLAGVPGIQETQYF.

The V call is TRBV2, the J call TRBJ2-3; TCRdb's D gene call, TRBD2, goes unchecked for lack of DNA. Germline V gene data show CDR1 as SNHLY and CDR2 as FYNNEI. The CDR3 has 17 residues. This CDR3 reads CASTELAGGPSTDTQYF.

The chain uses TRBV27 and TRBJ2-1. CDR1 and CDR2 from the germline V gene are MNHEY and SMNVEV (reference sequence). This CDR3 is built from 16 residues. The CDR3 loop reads CASSLRWGGSYNEQFF.

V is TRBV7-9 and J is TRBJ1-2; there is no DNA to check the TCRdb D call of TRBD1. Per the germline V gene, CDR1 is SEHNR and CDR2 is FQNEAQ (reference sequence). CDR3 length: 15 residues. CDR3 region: CASSFRTGEGSGYTF.

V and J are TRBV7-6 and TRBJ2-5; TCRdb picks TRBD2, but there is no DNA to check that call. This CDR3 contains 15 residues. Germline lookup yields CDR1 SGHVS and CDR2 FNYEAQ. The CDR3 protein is CASSYRTSGVETQYF.